The 28 T cell receptor beta chains in this list originate from one sample, sequenced in a study of blood T cell repertoires in COVID-19. Generated by immunoSEQ multiplex PCR, the TCRdb table keeps only in-frame clones and is missing some. The data show around 100,000 clones, 87% seen once. Sequencing was performed on peripheral blood. Receptor source: a woman older than 75 with acute or convalescent COVID-19.

The V gene is TRBV9, the J gene TRBJ2-1, with D possibly matching TRBD2 (5 bases). The CDR3 is made up of 17 amino acids. Trimming removed 0 bases from V and 0 bases from J, with 13 bases in between. Germline CDR1 SGDLS, CDR2 YYNGEE. CDR3 in DNA: TGTGCCAGCAGCGTAGACGGCGGGCCTAGCTCCTACAATGAGCAGTTCTTC. It specifies CASSVDGGPSSYNEQFF.

V and J are TRBV19 and TRBJ1-1; D possibly corresponds to TRBD1 (6 bases). V shed 3 bases and J shed 4 bases, with 12 bases lying between them. The CDR3 consists of 14 residues. Germline loops: CDR1 LNHDA, CDR2 SQIVND (reference sequence). CDR3 DNA sequence: TGTGCCAGTAGTATCAGGGGCGCGGGCACTGAAGCTTTCTTT. Translation gives CASSIRGAGTEAFF.

The chain joins TRBV5-1 to TRBJ1-5, with 9 bases aligning to TRBD1. V gave up 3 bases and J gave up 4 bases; unmatched junction bases: 5. CDR3 length equals 15 residues. Germline CDR1 SGHRS, CDR2 YFSETQ. The CDR3 sequence: CASSSTGGRNQPQHF. The CDR3 DNA reads TGCGCCAGCAGCTCCACAGGGGGCCGGAATCAGCCCCAGCATTTT.

The rearrangement uses TRBV5-4 and TRBJ1-1, with TRBD1 matching 9 bases. The J segment lost 3 bases and the V segment lost 3 bases, leaving 6 bases of the junction unmatched. CDR1 is SGHNT, CDR2 YYREEE, per germline (reference sequence). CDR3 length: 15 residues. The chain's CDR3 is CASSSWTGADTEAFF. CDR3 bases: TGTGCCAGCAGCTCCTGGACAGGGGCGGACACTGAAGCTTTCTTT.

V gene TRBV6-5 combines with J gene TRBJ2-2, with 13 bases aligning to TRBD2. CDR3 length: 14 residues. V was clipped by 11 bases and J by 6 bases; unmatched bases: 6. The germline CDR1 and CDR2 sequences are MNHEY and SVGAGI. CDR3 sequence: CAAGTSGDPGELFF. The CDR3 coding sequence is TGTGCCGCTGGGACTAGCGGGGATCCCGGGGAGCTGTTTTTT.

The rearrangement uses TRBV10-3 and TRBJ2-3; D is possibly TRBD1 (6 bases). Looked up from germline, CDR1 is ENHRY and CDR2 is SYGVKD. CDR3 length: 14 residues. The V end lost 4 bases, the J end lost 2 bases, and 10 bases lay between the germline ends. CDR3 nucleotides: TGTGCCATCAGTGGGGGGCGTTTCACAGATACGCAGTATTTT. Translation gives CAISGGRFTDTQYF.

This chain uses TRBV7-6 with TRBJ2-2, with 7 bases matching TRBD2. Unmatched junction bases numbered 15, after V lost 2 bases and J lost 6 bases. Germline assignment: CDR1 SGHVS and CDR2 FNYEAQ. This CDR3 has 18 amino acids. CDR3 DNA sequence: TGTGCCAGCAGCTTACGGGCGAGGAGCGGGAAGTATCCCGGGGAGCTGTTTTTT. Translating it yields CASSLRARSGKYPGELFF.

The chain is built from TRBV3-1 (or the pseudogene TRBV3-2) and TRBJ2-7; 12 bases agree with TRBD2. The CDR3 covers 17 residues. V was pared by 3 bases and J by 5 bases, with 11 bases of the junction left unmatched. The V gene's germline CDR1 is LGHDT and CDR2 YNNKEL (reference sequence). CDR3 DNA: TGTGCCAGCAGCCAGGCCACGACTAGCGGGAGTCTACACGAGCAGTACTTC. It translates to CASSQATTSGSLHEQYF.

V gene TRBV10-2 combines with J gene TRBJ2-1; 9 bases are a match to TRBD2. This CDR3 is 15 amino acids long. The germline CDR1 and CDR2 sequences are WSHSY and SAAADI. J lost 10 bases, V lost 1 base, and 8 bases had no gene match. The CDR3 is CASSEWSGRSPEQFF. For the CDR3, the DNA is TGCGCCAGCAGTGAGTGGAGCGGGAGGTCTCCGGAGCAGTTCTTC.

This clone has a single count. The chain combines TRBV24-1 with TRBJ1-5; possibly TRBD1 for D (5 bases). The germline V gene has CDR1 KGHDR and CDR2 SFDVKD. This CDR3 is built from 11 residues. V was shortened by 12 bases and J by 5 bases, with 10 bases between the two germline ends. The CDR3 loop is CAQGGDQPQHF. The CDR3 nucleotides read TGTGCCCAAGGAGGGGATCAGCCCCAGCATTTT.

The V and J genes are TRBV7-9 and TRBJ1-1; D not resolved. V lost 1 base and J lost 8, with 11 bases in between. CDR1 and CDR2 (germline): SEHNR, FQNEAQ (reference sequence). The CDR3 runs 13 residues. The CDR3 protein is CASSLVEGREAFF. CDR3 sequence (DNA): TGTGCCAGCAGCTTAGTTGAGGGTAGGGAAGCTTTCTTT.

The chain has TRBV4-1 and TRBJ2-7, with 8 bases matching TRBD2. Germline lookup yields CDR1 MGHRA and CDR2 YSYEKL. The CDR3 totals 16 residues. J was trimmed by 0 bases and V by 2 bases; bases with no gene match: 6. The CDR3 DNA reads as TGCGCCAGCAGCCAATATCCAGCGGGAGTCTCCTACGAGCAGTACTTC. It translates to CASSQYPAGVSYEQYF.

The V and J genes are TRBV2 and TRBJ1-2, with unresolved D. Trimming pared 7 bases from V and 8 bases from J, leaving 17 bases between. Germline V gene data show CDR1 as SNHLY and CDR2 as FYNNEI. This CDR3 has 13 residues. This CDR3 reads CASTNPGGWGYTF. The DNA of the CDR3 is TGTGCCAGCACCAATCCAGGAGGGTGGGGCTACACCTTC. Supplemented by reference TRBV2 and TRBJ1-2, the full variable domain reads EPEVTQTPSHQVTQMGQEVILRCVPISNHLYFYWYRQILGQKVEFLVSFYNNEISEKSEIFDDQFSVERPDGSNFTLKIRSTKLEDSAMYFCASTNPGGWGYTFGSGTRLTVV.

This clone has only one observation. The chain joins TRBV30 to TRBJ1-1; 7 bases align to TRBD1. Trimming at V came to 3 bases and at J to 1 base, leaving 11 bases not matched to a gene. The CDR3 length is 16 residues. CDR1 is GTSNPN and CDR2 is SVGIG in the germline V gene (reference sequence). The CDR3: CAWSFNRGIANTEAFF. The CDR3 DNA follows: TGTGCCTGGAGCTTCAACAGGGGAATTGCGAACACTGAAGCTTTCTTT.

This rearrangement joins TRBV6-5 to TRBJ2-1; unclear D gene. This CDR3 is 14 amino acids long. Trimming stripped 4 bases from V and 5 bases from J, with 12 bases between. The germline CDR1 and CDR2 sequences are MNHEY and SVGAGI. The CDR3 DNA sequence: TGTGCCAGCAGTTCCCTGAGGCCGGACAATGAGCAGTTCTTC. Its protein is CASSSLRPDNEQFF.

The chain carries TRBV28 and TRBJ1-2; possibly TRBD1 for D (6 bases). Germline V CDR1 and CDR2: MDHEN, SYDVKM. Trimming stripped 7 bases from V and 6 bases from J, with 15 bases between. The CDR3 has 13 residues. The CDR3 loop is CASKRGGLDGYTF. The CDR3 DNA reads TGTGCCAGCAAGCGTGGGGGCTTAGATGGCTACACCTTC.

The chain has TRBV6-5 and TRBJ1-1; D might be TRBD1 (5 bases). The length of the CDR3 is 14 residues. The V and J ends lost 6 bases and 3 bases respectively, with 14 bases between them. CDR1 is MNHEY, CDR2 SVGAGI, per germline. The CDR3 here is CASSRGTGDTEAFF. The CDR3 DNA is TGTGCCAGCAGCCGCGGGACTGGGGACACTGAAGCTTTCTTT.

This clone turned up a few times. V and J are TRBV5-8 and TRBJ1-5; D is ambiguous. Germline V CDR1 and CDR2: SGHTS, YDEGEE. V lost 2 bases and J 6 bases, leaving 6 bases between the germline ends. CDR3 length: 12 residues. CDR3 region: CASSFGFQPQHF. As DNA, the CDR3 is TGTGCCAGCAGCTTCGGTTTTCAGCCCCAGCATTTT.

The gene calls are TRBV7-2 and TRBJ2-6; D may be TRBD2 (5 bases). Germline V gene data show CDR1 as SGHTA and CDR2 as FQGNSA. This CDR3 is 16 amino acids long. V lost 3 bases and J lost 0, with 9 bases in between. For the CDR3, the DNA is TGTGCCAGCAGCTTTCGGGAACCCTCTGGGGCCAACGTCCTGACTTTC. This gives the protein CASSFREPSGANVLTF.

This clone was picked up one time. The CDR3 sequence: CASSNRVGVQETQYF. The CDR3 DNA reads as TGTGCCAGCAGCAACAGGGTGGGTGTCCAAGAGACCCAGTACTTC. V usage is TRBV25-1 and J usage is TRBJ2-5, with D possibly being TRBD1 (6 bases). V lost 6 bases, J lost 1 base, and 15 bases lay in between. The CDR3 spans 15 residues. Per the germline V gene, CDR1 is MGHDK and CDR2 is SYGVNS.

This clone was found once. The genes are TRBV3-1 (or the pseudogene TRBV3-2) and TRBJ1-5, with a possible D match to TRBD1 (6 bases). The CDR3 is 13 residues long. Trimming stripped 5 bases from V and 7 bases from J, with 12 bases between. CDR1 and CDR2 (germline): LGHDT, YNNKEL (reference sequence). The CDR3 DNA follows: TGTGCCAGCAGCGGCGACAGGTACCAGCCCCAGCATTTT. Its protein is CASSGDRYQPQHF.

The chain carries TRBV18 and TRBJ1-5; possibly TRBD1 for D (5 bases). The V end lost 6 bases, the J end lost 6 bases, and 15 bases lay between the germline ends. This CDR3 has 14 amino acids. CDR1 and CDR2 (germline): KGHSH, LQKENI. The CDR3 sequence: CASSPEGGTQPQHF. For the CDR3, the DNA is TGTGCCAGCTCCCCCGAGGGAGGGACTCAGCCCCAGCATTTT.

The rearrangement uses TRBV24-1 and TRBJ1-1; D is perhaps TRBD1 (5 bases). V gave up 6 bases and J gave up 5 bases, with 9 bases separating them. This CDR3 region has 12 residues. Germline V gene data show CDR1 as KGHDR and CDR2 as SFDVKD. In DNA, the CDR3 is TGTGCCACCAGTTCGGGGGATACTGAAGCTTTCTTT. It specifies CATSSGDTEAFF.

The chain uses TRBV5-1 and TRBJ1-2; no reliable D call. Trimming pared 2 bases from V and 2 bases from J, leaving 10 bases between. The CDR3 has 14 amino acids. CDR1 is SGHRS and CDR2 is YFSETQ in the germline V gene. CDR3 nucleotides: TGCGCCAGCAGCTTCCGGGGTTCAAACTATGGCTACACCTTC. It is translated as CASSFRGSNYGYTF. Complete variable domain (other parts from reference TRBV5-1 and TRBJ1-2): KAGVTQTPRYLIKTRGQQVTLSCSPISGHRSVSWYQQTPGQGLQFLFEYFSETQRNKGNFPGRFSGRQFSNSRSEMNVSTLELGDSALYLCASSFRGSNYGYTFGSGTRLTVV.

The gene calls are TRBV29-1 and TRBJ2-3; 12 bases map to TRBD2. V was pared by 6 bases and J by 5 bases, with 3 bases of the junction left unmatched. This CDR3 region has 13 residues. Germline CDR1 and CDR2: SQVTM and ANQGSEA. CDR3 in amino acids: CSVRTSGEDTQYF. Written as DNA, the CDR3 is TGCAGCGTCCGGACTAGCGGGGAAGATACGCAGTATTTT.

The V and J genes are TRBV15 and TRBJ2-1, with 10 positions matching TRBD2. The CDR3 runs 19 residues. Germline CDR1 is LNHNV and CDR2 is YYDKDF (reference sequence). V shed 5 bases and J 0 bases; nucleotides not matched to a gene: 13. CDR3 protein: CATSSRLAGGLSSYNEQFF. The CDR3 nucleotides read TGTGCCACCAGCTCCCGATTAGCGGGAGGCTTGAGCTCCTACAATGAGCAGTTCTTC.

V is TRBV3-1 (or the pseudogene TRBV3-2) and J is TRBJ2-5, with 9 bases fitting TRBD1. The CDR3 is made up of 14 amino acids. Germline V gene sequence: CDR1 LGHDT, CDR2 YNNKEL (reference sequence). The V gene end was trimmed by 2 bases and the J gene end by 6 bases; junction bases not matched to a gene: 4. CDR3 region: CASSQSQGAKTQYF. CDR3 in DNA: TGTGCCAGCAGCCAATCACAGGGGGCGAAGACCCAGTACTTC.

This chain connects TRBV19 to TRBJ2-2; a weak D match, TRBD2 (6 bases). With 4 bases removed from V and 5 bases from J, the gap between germline ends came to 11 bases. In germline, CDR1 is LNHDA, CDR2 SQIVND (reference sequence). The CDR3 is 14 residues long. The CDR3 sequence is CASSTQTSTGELFF. The CDR3, as DNA: TGTGCCAGTAGTACCCAGACTAGTACCGGGGAGCTGTTTTTT.